This is a list of T cell receptor beta chains from one sample in a study of blood T cell repertoires in COVID-19. This table comes from immunoSEQ multiplex PCR, and its TCRdb copy is limited to in-frame clones, with some not included. The data hold under 400,000 clones, with roughly 90% observed a single time. The sequencing input was peripheral blood. The receptor source for this set is a woman in her 30s with COVID-19, enrolled during active disease. CDR3s include the opening cysteine and the closing phenylalanine or tryptophan. Each record gives: clone size, V gene, D gene, J gene, CDR3 DNA, CDR3 protein. A D gene is named only where the DNA matches it firmly. The size field is filled for only some rows; it gives once, few, many or a size class.

-	TRBV9	-	TRBJ1-5	TGTGCCAGCAGCGTAGGTTCGTCGGGCAATCAGCCCCAGCATTTT	CASSVGSSGNQPQHF
-	TRBV4-2	-	TRBJ1-4	TGTGCCAGCAGCCAAGATCGGGGGGAAGTGGAAAAACTGTTTTTT	CASSQDRGEVEKLFF
few	TRBV7-9	TRBD1	TRBJ1-2	TGTGCCAGCAGCTTAGAGGGGGCTGCTAATGGCTACACCTTC	CASSLEGAANGYTF
-	TRBV4-1	-	TRBJ1-4	TGCGCCAGCAGTCGGCAGGGTAGTGAAAAACTGTTTTTT	CASSRQGSEKLFF
-	TRBV7-3	-	TRBJ2-1	TGTGCCAGCAGCTTAACCGGGGGAGTAGGTAATGAGCAGTTCTTC	CASSLTGGVGNEQFF
-	TRBV21-1	-	TRBJ1-5	TGTGCCAGCAGCAAAGCGCGGGGGACAGGGAGCAATCAGCCCCAGCATTTT	CASSKARGTGSNQPQHF
-	TRBV28	-	TRBJ1-5	TGTGCCAGCAGCCTCGGACAGACGAATCAGCCCCAGCATTTT	CASSLGQTNQPQHF
-	TRBV28	-	TRBJ2-7	TGTGCCAGCAGTTTATCCCGAGGGACATCTGTCTCCTACGAGCAGTACTTC	CASSLSRGTSVSYEQYF
once	TRBV11-2	TRBD2	TRBJ2-1	TGTGCCAGCAGAAACCTCCGGAGGGAGGGCAATGAGCAGTTCTTC	CASRNLRREGNEQFF
-	TRBV6-5	-	TRBJ2-7	TGTGCCAGTACATCCTACGAGCAGTACTTC	CASTSYEQYF
-	TRBV28	TRBD1	TRBJ1-5	TGTGCCACCGAGGGACAGGCTAGCAATCAGCCCCAGCATTTT	CATEGQASNQPQHF
-	TRBV6-5	-	TRBJ1-2	TGTGCCAGCATCGGGGGGAACTATGGCTACACCTTC	CASIGGNYGYTF
-	TRBV6-5	TRBD1	TRBJ1-6	TGTGCCAGCCAAAGACAGGGGGTTGGTTCACCCCTCCACTTT	CASQRQGVGSPLHF
-	TRBV6-4	-	TRBJ1-6	TGTGCCAGGCGAACAGGGCAGAGCGTTTATAATTCACCCCTCCACTTT	CARRTGQSVYNSPLHF
-	TRBV7-9	TRBD1	TRBJ2-3	TGTGCCAGCAGCTCCGGGACAGGGTCCACAGATACGCAGTATTTT	CASSSGTGSTDTQYF
-	TRBV2	-	TRBJ1-6	TGTGCCAGCAGTCCCCGGGGTTCCTATAATTCACCCCTCCACTTT	CASSPRGSYNSPLHF
-	TRBV3-1/TRBV3-2	-	TRBJ1-1	TGTGCCAGCAGCCAAGGTTCCGTCTTTGATCATACATTT	CASSQGSVFDHTF
-	TRBV28	-	TRBJ2-3	TGTGCCAGCAGTCCCGTTGCGGATACGCAGTATTTT	CASSPVADTQYF
-	TRBV30	TRBD1	TRBJ1-5	TGTGCCTGGGCCGGACAGGGACTTCAGCCCCAGCATTTT	CAWAGQGLQPQHF
-	TRBV5-6	TRBD1	TRBJ1-1	TGTGCCAGCACCCGGGAGACAGGGTCGAACACTGAAGCTTTCTTT	CASTRETGSNTEAFF
-	TRBV11-2	-	TRBJ1-2	TGTGCCAGCAGCTTAGGTGGGGGCAGGCCCGGCTACACCTTC	CASSLGGGRPGYTF
-	TRBV7-6	TRBD2	TRBJ2-2	TGTGCCAGCAGCTTATTGACTAGCAACACCGGGGAGCTGTTTTTT	CASSLLTSNTGELFF
-	TRBV7-9	-	TRBJ1-4	TGTGCCAGCAGCTTAGCGTATGGGGCCAGAGAAAAACTGTTTTTT	CASSLAYGAREKLFF
-	TRBV19	TRBD1	TRBJ2-7	TGTGCCAGTACAGCAGGGGGAAACTACGAGCAGTACTTC	CASTAGGNYEQYF
-	TRBV29-1	TRBD1	TRBJ1-1	TGCAGCGTTGAAGAGATACAGGGGGGTCGAGACACTGAAGCTTTCTTT	CSVEEIQGGRDTEAFF
-	TRBV28	TRBD1	TRBJ1-1	TGTGCCAGCGAAGGACAGGGCCGGTCTGAAGCTTTCTTT	CASEGQGRSEAFF
-	TRBV24-1	TRBD2	TRBJ2-3	TGTGCCACCGGGTTAGCGGGTACCACAGATACGCAGTATTTT	CATGLAGTTDTQYF
-	TRBV9	-	TRBJ2-1	TGTGCCAGCAGCAGACCAGGACAGAATCTCCCGCGCCCCTACAATGAGCAGTTCTTC	CASSRPGQNLPRPYNEQFF